Below are 18 T cell receptor beta chains sequenced from a single sample in a study of blood T cell repertoires in COVID-19. Sequencing was performed with immunoSEQ multiplex PCR; in TCRdb, only in-frame clones are kept and a portion is missing. The sample records a few hundred thousand clones, almost 85% being singletons. Sequences were obtained from peripheral blood. These TCRs come from a human donor in a cohort sampled during active COVID-19.

The genes are TRBV6-6 and TRBJ2-1; 11 nucleotides align to TRBD2. Looked up from germline, CDR1 is MNHNY and CDR2 is SVGAGI (reference sequence). The CDR3 extends over 14 amino acids. The junction had 4 bases not matched to a gene; V was cut back by 7 bases and J by 5 bases. CDR3 DNA: TGTGCCAGCATCCAACTAGCGGGGGACAATGAGCAGTTCTTC. Translation: CASIQLAGDNEQFF.

The rearrangement joins TRBV5-4 to TRBJ1-1, with D maybe TRBD1 (5 bases). The CDR3 is 16 amino acids. In germline, CDR1 is SGHNT, CDR2 YYREEE (reference sequence). Trimming left V 0 bases short and J 0 bases short, with 12 bases between. CDR3: CASSLGAGRLNTEAFF. The CDR3 nucleotides are TGTGCCAGCAGCTTGGGGGCAGGGAGGCTGAACACTGAAGCTTTCTTT.

This chain uses TRBV30 with TRBJ1-1; D might be TRBD1 (5 bases). Looked up from germline, CDR1 is GTSNPN and CDR2 is SVGIG (reference sequence). The CDR3 contains 13 residues. V was cut by 1 base and J by 3 bases, with 9 bases left in between. In nucleotides, the CDR3 is TGTGCCTGGAGTGCACAGGAATACACTGAAGCTTTCTTT. This sequence encodes CAWSAQEYTEAFF.

The chain recombines TRBV19 with TRBJ2-7; D might be TRBD1 (5 bases). Germline lookup yields CDR1 LNHDA and CDR2 SQIVND (reference sequence). This CDR3 has 13 amino acids. V dropped 6 bases and J dropped 6 bases, with 15 bases sitting between them. In nucleotides, the CDR3 is TGTGCCAGTAGCCCTACTGACAGACTCGAGCAGTACTTC. This translates into CASSPTDRLEQYF.

This clone was seen only a few times. The chain recombines TRBV25-1 with TRBJ2-1, with a possible D match to TRBD1 (5 bases). Germline lookup yields CDR1 MGHDK and CDR2 SYGVNS. V lost 1 base to trimming and J lost 6 bases, with 13 bases between them. The CDR3 is 15 residues long. CDR3 loop: CASSEFITGLNEQFF. CDR3 bases: TGTGCCAGCAGTGAATTTATAACAGGCCTCAATGAGCAGTTCTTC.

This chain uses TRBV27 with TRBJ2-5, with D possibly matching TRBD1 (6 bases). CDR1 and CDR2 (germline): MNHEY, SMNVEV (reference sequence). Trimming took off 6 bases at V and 3 bases at J, with 14 bases between the two ends. This CDR3 contains 14 residues. For the CDR3, the DNA is TGTGCCAGCAGCCCCGACAGGTTGGAAGAGACCCAGTACTTC. Protein sequence: CASSPDRLEETQYF.

This clone was seen just once. The V gene is TRBV11-3, the J gene TRBJ2-5; D may be TRBD2 (6 bases). Germline V CDR1 and CDR2: SGHNT, YENEEA. Trimming pared 5 bases from V and 5 bases from J, leaving 9 bases between. CDR3 length equals 12 residues. CDR3 sequence: CASSGGGETQYF. The CDR3 nucleotides are TGTGCCAGCAGCGGTGGAGGGGAGACCCAGTACTTC.

The chain carries TRBV6-5 and TRBJ1-2, with 12 nucleotides matching TRBD1. The ends lost 6 bases at V and 7 bases at J; junction bases unmatched: 3. Germline assignment: CDR1 MNHEY and CDR2 SVGAGI. The CDR3 spans 13 residues. Written as DNA, the CDR3 is TGTGCCAGCAGGGGGACAGGGGGCTTTGGCTACACCTTC. Translation gives CASRGTGGFGYTF.

This clone occurred a few times. This chain joins TRBV5-3 and TRBJ1-3; the D gene is possibly TRBD1 (5 bases). TRBV5-3 is noted as an ORF with a role that remains uncertain. V was shortened by 10 bases and J by 0 bases, with 23 bases between the two germline ends. The CDR3 is made up of 17 amino acids. The CDR3 region is CAQAGSTGLTSGNTIYF. The CDR3 DNA sequence: TGTGCCCAAGCGGGGTCTACAGGCCTTACCTCTGGAAACACCATATATTTT.

The CDR3 region is CASSLGTGAGGYTF. The CDR3 bases are TGTGCCAGCAGCTTAGGGACAGGGGCTGGTGGCTACACCTTC. The chain joins TRBV7-3 to TRBJ1-2, with TRBD1 matching 10 bases. The CDR3 is 14 residues long. Germline loops: CDR1 SGHTA, CDR2 FQGTGA. V was pared by 2 bases and J by 7 bases, with 4 bases of the junction left unmatched. Supplemented by reference TRBV7-3 and TRBJ1-2, the full variable domain reads GAGVSQTPSNKVTEKGKYVELRCDPISGHTALYWYRQSLGQGPEFLIYFQGTGAADDSGLPNDRFFAVRPEGSVSTLKIQRTERGDSAVYLCASSLGTGAGGYTFGSGTRLTVV.

The genes are TRBV7-2 and TRBJ2-7; 7 positions match TRBD2. J gave up 6 bases and V 1 base, and 9 bases lay outside the gene matches. Germline V CDR1 and CDR2: SGHTA, FQGNSA. The CDR3 has 15 amino acids. DNA for the CDR3: TGTGCCAGCAGCTTAGTTTCTAGCGGATCGGTCGAGCAGTACTTC. It encodes CASSLVSSGSVEQYF. The full variable domain, in which reference TRBV7-2 and TRBJ2-7 provide the parts outside the CDR3, is GAGVSQSPSNKVTEKGKDVELRCDPISGHTALYWYRQSLGQGLEFLIYFQGNSAPDKSGLPSDRFSAERTGGSVSTLTIQRTQQEDSAVYLCASSLVSSGSVEQYFGPGTRLTVT.

The chain recombines TRBV20-1 with TRBJ1-5; D is possibly TRBD1 (6 bases). The V gene lost 3 bases and the J gene lost 11 bases, with 11 bases spanning the gap. CDR3 length equals 11 residues. The germline CDR1 and CDR2 sequences are DFQATT and SNEGSKA (reference sequence). In nucleotides, the CDR3 is TGCAGTGCTAGGGGGCAGGGGACCCAGCATTTT. Translating gives CSARGQGTQHF.

This chain connects TRBV18 to TRBJ1-6; no definite D call. This CDR3 comprises 16 residues. Germline V gene data show CDR1 as KGHSH and CDR2 as LQKENI. The ends were cut back, 5 bases at V and 5 bases at J, with 16 bases in the middle. The CDR3 loop is CASSLQTHPDNSPLHF. Here the CDR3 DNA reads TGTGCCAGCTCATTGCAGACACATCCAGATAATTCACCCCTCCACTTT. Together with reference TRBV18 and TRBJ1-6, the CDR3 gives the full variable domain: NAGVMQNPRHLVRRRGQEARLRCSPMKGHSHVYWYRQLPEEGLKFMVYLQKENIIDESGMPKERFSAEFPKEGPSILRIQQVVRGDSAAYFCASSLQTHPDNSPLHFGNGTRLTVT.

This clone occurred a few times. The chain recombines TRBV24-1 with TRBJ1-5; no reliable D call. Germline values: CDR1 KGHDR, CDR2 SFDVKD. The CDR3 spans 16 residues. Trimming shortened V by 4 bases and J by 1 base, and 13 bases separated the two germline ends. CDR3 DNA: TGTGCCACCAGTGACCCCACAGCCCGAAGCAATCAGCCCCAGCATTTT. This encodes CATSDPTARSNQPQHF.

This clone has only a few counts. CDR3 protein: CASSWGDRDDEKLFF. Written as DNA, the CDR3 is TGCGCCAGCAGCTGGGGTGACAGGGACGATGAAAAACTGTTTTTT. This chain joins TRBV5-1 and TRBJ1-4; 7 bases fit TRBD1. V gave up 3 bases and J gave up 6 bases; unmatched junction bases: 8. CDR1 SGHRS and CDR2 YFSETQ come from the germline V gene. The CDR3 totals 15 residues.

V usage is TRBV19 and J usage is TRBJ1-2; TRBD1 is a possible D gene (6 bases). CDR3 length: 12 amino acids. CDR1 and CDR2 from the germline V gene are LNHDA and SQIVND (reference sequence). Trimming removed 9 bases from V and 0 bases from J, with 8 bases in between. DNA of the CDR3: TGTGCCAGCGGACAGCCTAACTATGGCTACACCTTC. As protein: CASGQPNYGYTF.

The chain recombines TRBV5-1 with TRBJ2-2, with D perhaps matching TRBD2 (5 bases). Trimming took off 3 bases at V and 4 bases at J, with 13 bases between the two ends. CDR1 is SGHRS and CDR2 is YFSETQ in the germline V gene. The CDR3 is 15 amino acids. CDR3 region: CASSWNQAGTGELFF. The CDR3 DNA reads TGCGCCAGCAGCTGGAACCAGGCGGGCACCGGGGAGCTGTTTTTT.

This chain joins TRBV6-5 and TRBJ1-5; 7 bases fit TRBD1. CDR1 and CDR2 (germline): MNHEY, SVGAGI. Losses at the gene ends were 6 bases for V and 0 bases for J; bases not matched to a gene: 5. This CDR3 has 15 residues. CDR3 protein: CASRIQGNSNQPQHF. The CDR3 nucleotides are TGTGCCAGCAGGATACAGGGGAATAGCAATCAGCCCCAGCATTTT.